This TCR beta chain is from a study of siplizumab effects on memory and regulatory T cells. This clone was picked up one time. Sequencing of unstimulated naive, memory, effector memory and TEMRA subsets was performed in three donor pairs. It was approximately 99,000 TCR templates that were assayed per sample. The table came from immunoSEQ multiplex PCR; TCRdb's copy has only in-frame clones and leaves some out. The sample contains tens of thousands of clones, about 96% of which appear only once. Trimming took off 1 base at V and 0 bases at J, with 18 bases between the two ends. Per the germline V gene, CDR1 is LGHNA and CDR2 is YSLEER. This CDR3 is 19 amino acids long.

The sequence came from a human donor in good health. V and J are TRBV4-3 and TRBJ1-4; D unresolved. Sequencing was carried out using naive CD4+ T cells sorted from blood. CDR3 coding DNA: TGCGCCAGCAGCCAAGGAGCAGCGGGTAACAAGGCAACTAATGAAAAACTGTTTTTT. The encoded protein is CASSQGAAGNKATNEKLFF.